A selection of T cell receptor beta chains follows, all from one sample in a study of T cell responses to AZD1222 COVID-19 vaccine. Generated by immunoSEQ multiplex PCR, the TCRdb table keeps only in-frame clones and is missing some. The table has 120,000 or so clones, around 82% seen once. Sequenced here: peripheral blood, sampled on day 0 of AZD1222 vaccination. Receptors were obtained from an adult in good health. CDR3s include the opening cysteine and the closing phenylalanine or tryptophan. A D gene is named only where the DNA matches it firmly. Rows may omit the clone size; those that give it use once, few, many or a size class.

v_gene: TRBV11-3
d_gene: TRBD1
j_gene: TRBJ2-5
abundance: NA
CDR3nt: TGTGCCAGCAGCTCGGACAGGGGGGGCGAGACCCAGTACTTC
CDR3aa: CASSSDRGGETQYF

v_gene: TRBV19
d_gene: NA
j_gene: TRBJ1-1
abundance: NA
CDR3nt: TGTGCCAGTACTTCAACCCGGAACACTGAAGCTTTCTTT
CDR3aa: CASTSTRNTEAFF

v_gene: TRBV27
d_gene: TRBD1
j_gene: TRBJ1-5
abundance: NA
CDR3nt: TGTGCCAGCAGTCCCGGACAGGGCAGCCAGCCCCAGCATTTT
CDR3aa: CASSPGQGSQPQHF

v_gene: TRBV7-9
d_gene: TRBD1
j_gene: TRBJ1-3
abundance: NA
CDR3nt: TGTGCCAGCACCAAACAGGGGTCTGGAAACACCATATATTTT
CDR3aa: CASTKQGSGNTIYF

v_gene: TRBV15
d_gene: NA
j_gene: TRBJ2-7
abundance: NA
CDR3nt: TGTGCCACCAGCAGCGGTCTGGGCTCCCCCTCCTACGAGCAGTACTTC
CDR3aa: CATSSGLGSPSYEQYF

v_gene: TRBV2
d_gene: NA
j_gene: TRBJ1-1
abundance: NA
CDR3nt: TGTGCCAGCAGTAAGCAGGACATGTCGAACACTGAAGCTTTCTTT
CDR3aa: CASSKQDMSNTEAFF

v_gene: TRBV2
d_gene: NA
j_gene: TRBJ1-5
abundance: NA
CDR3nt: TGTGCCAGCAGTGACGCCAGACGGCAGGAAGATCAGCCCCAGCATTTT
CDR3aa: CASSDARRQEDQPQHF

v_gene: TRBV2
d_gene: NA
j_gene: TRBJ2-3
abundance: many
CDR3nt: TGTGCCAGCGAACTTCCCCCGGGAGATACGCAGTATTTT
CDR3aa: CASELPPGDTQYF

v_gene: TRBV5-4
d_gene: NA
j_gene: TRBJ2-6
abundance: few
CDR3nt: TGTGCCAGCAGCTTGGAGGACTCTGGGGCCAACGTCCTGACTTTC
CDR3aa: CASSLEDSGANVLTF

v_gene: TRBV28
d_gene: NA
j_gene: TRBJ2-4
abundance: NA
CDR3nt: TGTGCCAGCAGACCATCCCGCTCGGGGGTGGGAGACATTCAGTACTTC
CDR3aa: CASRPSRSGVGDIQYF

v_gene: TRBV5-4
d_gene: NA
j_gene: TRBJ2-1
abundance: NA
CDR3nt: TGTGCCAGCAACAGAGGCAAGGGAAATGAGCAGTTCTTC
CDR3aa: CASNRGKGNEQFF

v_gene: TRBV6-1
d_gene: NA
j_gene: TRBJ1-1
abundance: few
CDR3nt: TGTGCCAGCAGTGAAAAGGTTGGGGGCACTGAAGCTTTCTTT
CDR3aa: CASSEKVGGTEAFF

v_gene: TRBV12-3/TRBV12-4
d_gene: NA
j_gene: TRBJ1-3
abundance: NA
CDR3nt: TGTGCCAGTAGATTCAACTCTGGAAACACCATATATTTT
CDR3aa: CASRFNSGNTIYF

v_gene: TRBV6-5
d_gene: NA
j_gene: TRBJ2-7
abundance: NA
CDR3nt: TGTGCCAGCAGTTTAGCGGCCAGCTCCTACGAGCAGTACTTC
CDR3aa: CASSLAASSYEQYF

v_gene: TRBV20-1
d_gene: NA
j_gene: TRBJ1-1
abundance: once
CDR3nt: TGCAGTCCTCGTGAGGAGGTGGGCGGTGAAGCTTTCTTT
CDR3aa: CSPREEVGGEAFF

v_gene: TRBV9
d_gene: NA
j_gene: TRBJ2-7
abundance: NA
CDR3nt: TGTGCCAGCAGCGTGGGGGTGGGGTACGAGCAGTACTTC
CDR3aa: CASSVGVGYEQYF

v_gene: TRBV9
d_gene: TRBD1
j_gene: TRBJ1-2
abundance: NA
CDR3nt: TGTGCCAGCAGCCCGCGAGACATGACAGGGGGCTATGGCTACACCTTC
CDR3aa: CASSPRDMTGGYGYTF

v_gene: TRBV3-1/TRBV3-2
d_gene: NA
j_gene: TRBJ1-6
abundance: NA
CDR3nt: TGTGCCAGCAGCCAAGGACAGCTTAATTCACCCCTCCACTTT
CDR3aa: CASSQGQLNSPLHF

v_gene: TRBV6-6
d_gene: TRBD1
j_gene: TRBJ1-5
abundance: NA
CDR3nt: TGTGCCAGCAGTCCGGCTGGGGGCAGGGGGTCCTATAGCAATCAGCCCCAGCATTTT
CDR3aa: CASSPAGGRGSYSNQPQHF

v_gene: TRBV19
d_gene: NA
j_gene: TRBJ1-2
abundance: once
CDR3nt: TGTGCCAGTAGTACTCAGAGGGAGACCTATGGCTACACCTTC
CDR3aa: CASSTQRETYGYTF

v_gene: TRBV9
d_gene: TRBD2
j_gene: TRBJ2-3
abundance: NA
CDR3nt: TGTGCCAGCAGCGCGGGACTAGCGGGCTACACTAGCACAGATACGCAGTATTTT
CDR3aa: CASSAGLAGYTSTDTQYF

v_gene: TRBV28
d_gene: NA
j_gene: TRBJ1-1
abundance: NA
CDR3nt: TGTGCCAGCAGTTTATTTTCCCTTGAAGCTTTCTTT
CDR3aa: CASSLFSLEAFF

v_gene: TRBV4-1
d_gene: NA
j_gene: TRBJ1-1
abundance: NA
CDR3nt: TGCGCCAGCAGAACCGGAGGGTTCTTAAGGCGAGTGGACACTGAAGCTTTCTTT
CDR3aa: CASRTGGFLRRVDTEAFF

v_gene: TRBV28
d_gene: NA
j_gene: TRBJ2-7
abundance: NA
CDR3nt: TGTGCCAGCACCCTAGGGCTCTCCTACGAGCAGTACTTC
CDR3aa: CASTLGLSYEQYF

v_gene: TRBV3-1/TRBV3-2
d_gene: NA
j_gene: TRBJ2-7
abundance: NA
CDR3nt: TGTGCCAGCAGCCCTAGACGGGGCCTCGAGCAGTACTTC
CDR3aa: CASSPRRGLEQYF

v_gene: TRBV7-2
d_gene: NA
j_gene: TRBJ1-6
abundance: NA
CDR3nt: TGTGCCAGCCAAGGGTCGCCGGGTTCACCCCTCCACTTT
CDR3aa: CASQGSPGSPLHF

v_gene: TRBV30
d_gene: NA
j_gene: TRBJ2-5
abundance: NA
CDR3nt: TGTGCCTGGAGTGGTGGTTTCCAAGAGACCCAGTACTTC
CDR3aa: CAWSGGFQETQYF

v_gene: TRBV18
d_gene: NA
j_gene: TRBJ2-7
abundance: NA
CDR3nt: TGTGCCAGCTCACCAAAAACCGGGACAAATCCCTCCTACGAGCAGTACTTC
CDR3aa: CASSPKTGTNPSYEQYF